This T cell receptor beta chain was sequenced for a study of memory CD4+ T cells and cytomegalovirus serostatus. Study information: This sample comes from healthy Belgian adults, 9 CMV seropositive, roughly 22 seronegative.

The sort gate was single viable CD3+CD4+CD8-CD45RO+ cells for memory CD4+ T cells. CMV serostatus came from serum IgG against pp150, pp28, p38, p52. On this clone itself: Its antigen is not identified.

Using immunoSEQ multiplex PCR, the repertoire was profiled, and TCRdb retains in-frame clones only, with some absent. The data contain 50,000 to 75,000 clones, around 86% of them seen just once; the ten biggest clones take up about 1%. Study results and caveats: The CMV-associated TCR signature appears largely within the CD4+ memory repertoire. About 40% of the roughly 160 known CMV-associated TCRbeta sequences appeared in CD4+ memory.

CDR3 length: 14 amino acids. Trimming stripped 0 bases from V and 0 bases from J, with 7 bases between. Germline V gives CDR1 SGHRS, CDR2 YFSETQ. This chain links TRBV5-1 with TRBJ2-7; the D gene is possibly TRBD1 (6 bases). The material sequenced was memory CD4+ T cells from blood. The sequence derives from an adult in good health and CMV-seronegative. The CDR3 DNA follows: TGCGCCAGCAGCTTGGGACAGGCCTCCTACGAGCAGTACTTC. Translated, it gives CASSLGQASYEQYF. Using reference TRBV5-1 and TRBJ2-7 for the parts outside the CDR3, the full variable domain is KAGVTQTPRYLIKTRGQQVTLSCSPISGHRSVSWYQQTPGQGLQFLFEYFSETQRNKGNFPGRFSGRQFSNSRSEMNVSTLELGDSALYLCASSLGQASYEQYFGPGTRLTVT.